A single sample is the source of the 6 T cell receptor beta chains below, sequenced in a study of blood T cell repertoires in COVID-19. The data were produced by immunoSEQ multiplex PCR, yet TCRdb's version contains in-frame clones alone and is incomplete. The sample records 75,000 to 85,000 clones, 75% to 90% being singletons. Material for sequencing was peripheral blood. The source of these receptors is a human donor in a cohort sampled during active COVID-19.

The rearrangement links TRBV4-2 to TRBJ1-5; D is possibly TRBD1 (6 bases). The length of the CDR3 is 14 residues. Germline V gene data show CDR1 as LGHNA and CDR2 as YNFKEQ. The V and J ends lost 2 bases and 4 bases respectively, with 9 bases between them. CDR3 nucleotide sequence: TGTGCCAGCAGCCAAAAGGGGACAAATCAGCCCCAGCATTTT. Its protein is CASSQKGTNQPQHF.

The CDR3 sequence: CASSLRSPYEQYF. The CDR3 bases are TGTGCCAGCAGTTTGCGTTCCCCCTACGAGCAGTACTTC. V usage is TRBV28 and J usage is TRBJ2-7; no reliable D call. The CDR3 contains 13 residues. V was trimmed by 3 bases and J by 2 bases, leaving 8 bases between them. From germline, CDR1 is MDHEN and CDR2 SYDVKM.

The chain links TRBV7-3 to TRBJ1-6, with TRBD1 identical over 8 bases. J was trimmed by 7 bases and V by 2 bases; bases with no gene match: 10. The CDR3 runs 17 residues. Germline assignment: CDR1 SGHTA and CDR2 FQGTGA. The CDR3 region is CASSLSRAAGGNSPLHF. DNA of the CDR3: TGTGCCAGCAGCTTATCTCGGGCGGCAGGGGGCAATTCACCCCTCCACTTT.

V usage is TRBV28 and J usage is TRBJ2-1, with D maybe TRBD1 (6 bases). Trimming cost V 3 bases and J 4 bases, with 7 bases left between them. CDR1 and CDR2 from the germline V gene are MDHEN and SYDVKM. The CDR3 spans 13 residues. CDR3 bases: TGTGCCAGCAGTTTTAGGGGGTACAATGAGCAGTTCTTC. This encodes CASSFRGYNEQFF.

The V call is TRBV4-3, the J call TRBJ2-1, with a tentative D call TRBD1 (6 bases). From germline, CDR1 is LGHNA and CDR2 YSLEER. The CDR3 runs to 14 residues. V shed 5 bases and J shed 9 bases, with 17 bases lying between them. CDR3: CASSSGHRVSEQFF. CDR3 nucleotides: TGCGCCAGCAGCTCAGGACACAGGGTCAGTGAGCAGTTCTTC.

CDR3 loop: CASSPRGQQETQYF. CDR3 nucleotide sequence: TGTGCCAGCTCACCTCGGGGACAGCAAGAGACCCAGTACTTC. The genes are TRBV18 and TRBJ2-5, with 7 bases matching TRBD1. CDR3 size: 14 residues. From germline, CDR1 is KGHSH and CDR2 LQKENI. The junction had 3 bases not matched to a gene; V was cut back by 3 bases and J by 2 bases.